The present T cell receptor beta chain was sequenced within a study of shared clonotypes between healthy human individuals. Study as a whole: Samples came from two female and a few male donors aged 18 to 49.

Germline CDR1 reads SGHVS; CDR2 reads FNYEAQ. The V end lost 4 bases, the J end lost 1 base, and 13 bases lay between the germline ends. CDR3 length equals 15 residues. Libraries were prepared by immunoSEQ multiplex PCR; TCRdb keeps only in-frame clonotypes and omits some of them. The sample yields a few million clones, 90% to 95% seen once. In the naive CD8 group, cells lacked CD45RO and were positively selected for CCR7, so terminally differentiated effector memory CD45RA+ cells were left out. The V and J genes are TRBV7-6 and TRBJ1-1; D unclear. This receptor was obtained from a man between 18 and 29 years old in good health. Some clones in this sample may be carry-over from other donors' samples. Specimen: naive CD8+ T cells from PBMCs. This chain's CDR3 is CASSSRLGKNTEAFF. The CDR3 nucleotides are TGTGCCAGCAGCTCTCGACTGGGGAAGAACACTGAAGCTTTCTTT.